A selection of T cell receptor beta chains follows, all from one sample in a study of CD8+ T cells in alopecia areata. This table comes from immunoSEQ multiplex PCR, and its TCRdb copy is limited to in-frame clones, with some not included. The sample has about 180,000 clones; about 70% are singletons. The sequencing used CD8+ T cells sorted from blood, collected at week 0. Receptors originate from a human donor with alopecia areata. Both conserved end residues are part of each CDR3. A D gene is named only where the DNA matches it firmly. Not all rows give a size; the values are once, few, many and, for expanded clones, a class.

TRBJ2-5 . . TRBV5-1 CASRGLEETQYF TGCGCCAGCAGGGGACTTGAAGAGACCCAGTACTTC
TRBJ1-2 . . TRBV12-5 CASGLPLTNGYTF TGTGCTAGTGGTTTGCCCTTGACAAATGGCTACACCTTC
TRBJ2-7 . . TRBV4-2 CASSPGLHYEQYF TGTGCCAGCAGCCCGGGACTGCACTACGAGCAGTACTTC
TRBJ1-2 . . TRBV5-1 CASSSGVQEGTRYGYTF TGCGCCAGCAGCTCTGGTGTACAGGAGGGGACTCGCTATGGCTACACCTTC
TRBJ2-6 TRBD1 . TRBV15 CATSRVQGSGANVLTF TGTGCCACCAGCAGGGTACAGGGGTCTGGGGCCAACGTCCTGACTTTC
TRBJ2-7 . few TRBV7-9 CASSQTSSSYEQYF TGTGCCAGCAGCCAAACGTCGAGCTCCTACGAGCAGTACTTC
TRBJ2-1 TRBD2 . TRBV29-1 CSVEGIETGGREQFF TGCAGCGTTGAAGGGATCGAAACGGGGGGGCGTGAGCAGTTCTTC
TRBJ1-5 . . TRBV9 CASSGLENNQPQHF TGTGCCAGCAGCGGTCTTGAGAACAATCAGCCCCAGCATTTT
TRBJ1-5 . . TRBV29-1 CSQNTFWAVPQPQHF TGCAGCCAAAACACGTTCTGGGCGGTGCCGCAGCCCCAGCATTTT
TRBJ2-3 . . TRBV5-6 CASSYSTETSTDTQYF TGTGCCAGCAGCTATTCGACGGAGACAAGCACAGATACGCAGTATTTT
TRBJ2-2 . . TRBV5-6 CASSSGQGRGGELFF TGTGCCAGCAGCTCCGGGCAGGGTCGGGGCGGGGAGCTGTTTTTT
TRBJ2-7 . . TRBV28 CASSTKGAGYYEQYF TGTGCCAGCAGTACAAAGGGGGCGGGGTACTACGAGCAGTACTTC
TRBJ2-2 TRBD1 . TRBV11-3 CASSLTGGLTGELFF TGTGCCAGCAGCTTAACAGGGGGCTTAACCGGGGAGCTGTTTTTT
TRBJ2-3 . . TRBV2 CASSAGASTDTQYF TGTGCCAGCAGTGCGGGAGCTAGCACAGATACGCAGTATTTT
TRBJ1-5 . . TRBV5-6 CASSPGGLQPQHF TGTGCCAGCAGCCCCGGCGGGCTTCAGCCCCAGCATTTT
TRBJ1-1 . . TRBV27 CASSLGEADTEAFF TGTGCCAGCAGTTTAGGGGAGGCGGACACTGAAGCTTTCTTT
TRBJ1-1 . many TRBV7-9 CASSLEQGLNTEAFF TGTGCCAGCAGCTTAGAGCAGGGCCTGAACACTGAAGCTTTCTTT
TRBJ1-6 . . TRBV9 CASSPSDGHSYNSPLHF TGTGCCAGCAGCCCGAGCGACGGGCACTCCTATAATTCACCCCTCCACTTT
TRBJ2-2 TRBD1 once TRBV14 CASSQGTGFGGELFF TGTGCCAGCAGCCAAGGGACAGGGTTCGGCGGGGAGCTGTTTTTT
TRBJ1-4 . . TRBV18 CASSLDLRESNNEKLFF TGTGCCAGCTCCCTGGATTTAAGGGAGTCGAATAATGAAAAACTGTTTTTT
TRBJ1-2 TRBD1 . TRBV19 CAAKTGAHYGYTF TGTGCCGCGAAGACAGGGGCTCACTATGGCTACACCTTC
TRBJ2-1 . . TRBV10-3 CATIGDEQFF TGTGCCACAATAGGCGATGAGCAGTTCTTC
TRBJ1-2 . . TRBV6-5 CASSYRPGVNGYTF TGTGCCAGCAGTTACCGGCCGGGGGTGAATGGCTACACCTTC
TRBJ2-3 . . TRBV5-4 CASSFAWGTDTQYF TGTGCCAGCAGCTTTGCATGGGGCACAGATACGCAGTATTTT
TRBJ2-3 . . TRBV29-1 CSVPDNTDTQYF TGCAGCGTTCCTGACAACACAGATACGCAGTATTTT
TRBJ1-5 . . TRBV30 CAWRGGGFNSNQPQHF TGTGCCTGGAGAGGGGGAGGGTTCAATAGCAATCAGCCCCAGCATTTT
TRBJ1-2 . . TRBV9 CASSVAHTTGYGYTF TGTGCCAGCAGCGTAGCCCATACTACAGGCTATGGCTACACCTTC
TRBJ2-7 TRBD1 . TRBV5-1 CASQQGYEQYF TGCGCCAGCCAACAGGGGTACGAGCAGTACTTC
TRBJ2-5 TRBD2 medium-sized TRBV13 CASSQAGGGETQYF TGTGCCAGTAGTCAAGCGGGGGGCGGAGAGACCCAGTACTTC
TRBJ1-2 TRBD1 . TRBV29-1 CSVAPGQGAYGYTF TGCAGCGTAGCACCGGGACAGGGGGCATATGGCTACACCTTC
TRBJ1-1 TRBD1 . TRBV6-6 CASGQGLSTEAFF TGTGCCAGCGGACAGGGGCTGAGCACTGAAGCTTTCTTT
TRBJ2-5 TRBD2 . TRBV13 CASSFRLAGIQETQYF TGTGCCAGCAGCTTCCGACTAGCGGGGATCCAAGAGACCCAGTACTTC
TRBJ1-5 . . TRBV19 CASSSRSGNQPQHF TGTGCCAGTAGTAGTCGGTCGGGCAATCAGCCCCAGCATTTT
TRBJ2-7 TRBD2 . TRBV30 CAWTELAGVSEQYF TGTGCCTGGACCGAACTAGCGGGGGTATCCGAGCAGTACTTC
TRBJ2-3 TRBD2 few TRBV27 CASSLLAGVDTQYF TGTGCCAGCAGTCTACTAGCGGGGGTAGATACGCAGTATTTT
TRBJ2-2 . . TRBV7-3 CASSLAVTGELFF TGTGCCAGCAGCTTGGCTGTCACCGGGGAGCTGTTTTTT
TRBJ2-2 . . TRBV30 CAWTPGYGLFF TGTGCCTGGACACCGGGGTATGGGCTGTTTTTT
TRBJ2-7 TRBD2 few TRBV4-1 CASSLVAGGNYEQYF TGCGCCAGCAGCCTTGTTGCGGGGGGTAACTACGAGCAGTACTTC
TRBJ2-2 . . TRBV19 CASREVGANTGELFF TGTGCCAGTAGGGAGGTTGGAGCGAACACCGGGGAGCTGTTTTTT
TRBJ2-7 . few TRBV13 CASSPLGPYEQYF TGTGCCAGCAGCCCCCTGGGGCCCTACGAGCAGTACTTC
TRBJ2-5 . once TRBV2 CASFVRGTSQETQYF TGTGCCAGCTTCGTCCGAGGGACGTCTCAAGAGACCCAGTACTTC
TRBJ1-2 TRBD1 . TRBV27 CASSLRRAGGDYGYTF TGTGCCAGCAGCCTGAGGAGGGCAGGGGGTGACTATGGCTACACCTTC
TRBJ2-7 . . TRBV19 CASSYGAGSYEQYF TGTGCCAGTAGTTATGGGGCGGGGTCCTACGAGCAGTACTTC
TRBJ2-6 . . TRBV4-1 CASSQSGRDKGSGANVLTF TGCGCCAGCAGCCAATCGGGCCGGGACAAGGGATCTGGGGCCAACGTCCTGACTTTC
TRBJ2-7 . . TRBV27 CASSLGTFSYEQYF TGTGCCAGCAGTTTGGGGACATTCTCCTACGAGCAGTACTTC
TRBJ1-2 TRBD1 few TRBV7-9 CASSPDRAQNYGYTF TGTGCCAGCAGTCCAGACAGGGCCCAAAACTATGGCTACACCTTC
TRBJ2-5 TRBD2 once TRBV9 CASSAEAAGGQETQYF TGTGCCAGCAGCGCGGAAGCGGCGGGGGGACAAGAGACCCAGTACTTC
TRBJ2-7 . few TRBV29-1 CSVEVRGYEQYF TGCAGCGTTGAGGTCAGGGGTTACGAGCAGTACTTC
TRBJ2-7 TRBD1 . TRBV29-1 CSVPGQVPGEQYF TGCAGCGTACCGGGACAGGTCCCGGGGGAGCAGTACTTC
TRBJ2-3 TRBD2 . TRBV4-1 CASSQDWRGGLDTQYF TGCGCCAGCAGCCAAGACTGGCGGGGGGGCCTAGATACGCAGTATTTT
TRBJ2-1 . few TRBV7-9 CASSLRQYRNEQFF TGTGCCAGCAGCTTAAGGCAGTATCGCAATGAGCAGTTCTTC
TRBJ1-2 . . TRBV9 CASSLSPEGYTF TGTGCCAGCAGTCTATCCCCGGAGGGCTACACCTTC
TRBJ2-5 . . TRBV2 CASSEGARDQETQYF TGTGCCAGCAGTGAAGGGGCCAGGGACCAAGAGACCCAGTACTTC
TRBJ1-2 TRBD1 once TRBV7-8 CASSLEATGGPSNYGYTF TGTGCCAGCAGCTTAGAGGCGACAGGGGGTCCCTCCAACTATGGCTACACCTTC
TRBJ1-1 . . TRBV27 CASSRGGVNTEAFF TGTGCCAGCAGCCGGGGGGGGGTGAACACTGAAGCTTTCTTT
TRBJ2-1 . . TRBV2 CASRRNEQFF TGTGCCAGCAGGCGCAATGAGCAGTTCTTC
TRBJ1-2 . few TRBV29-1 CSELSPGPVSYGYTF TGCAGCGAACTCAGCCCCGGACCCGTATCCTATGGCTACACCTTC
TRBJ2-5 TRBD2 . TRBV2 CASSERRGAGGETQYF TGTGCCAGCAGTGAACGGCGGGGGGCTGGGGGAGAGACCCAGTACTTC
TRBJ1-2 TRBD1 once TRBV30 CACQGPGGSYGYTF TGTGCCTGCCAAGGACCAGGGGGTAGCTATGGCTACACCTTC
TRBJ2-3 . . TRBV25-1 CASSKLQFSTDTQYF TGTGCCAGCAGCAAACTCCAGTTTAGCACAGATACGCAGTATTTT